This T cell receptor beta chain is drawn from a study of cytomegalovirus exposure and HLA in healthy donors. Per germline, CDR1 SQVTM and CDR2 ANQGSEA. With V trimmed by 4 bases and J by 0 bases, 7 bases remained unmatched. The CDR3 runs to 16 residues. Assay used: immunoSEQ multiplex PCR; TCRdb lists only in-frame clones, some missing. The table includes 150,000 to 200,000 clones, 84% detected once. The sequenced sample was PBMCs. V and J are TRBV29-1 and TRBJ2-7; 12 bases agree with TRBD2. This TCR was sampled from a man aged 18 to 29 in good health and CMV-seropositive. The CDR3 DNA reads as TGCAGCGTTGCTGGACTAGCGGGACTGAGCTCCTACGAGCAGTACTTC. Protein sequence: CSVAGLAGLSSYEQYF.